One sample yielded the 30 T cell receptor beta chains listed below, sequenced in a study of blood T cell repertoires in COVID-19. Generated by immunoSEQ multiplex PCR, the TCRdb table keeps only in-frame clones and is missing some. The repertoire holds roughly 280,000 clones, with roughly 88% as singletons. Sequencing used peripheral blood. Receptors originate from a woman aged 65 to 85 with acute or convalescent COVID-19.

The V and J genes are TRBV6-5 and TRBJ2-7, with a tentative D call TRBD1 (6 bases). The CDR3 spans 12 residues. Between the trimmed V and J ends, which lost 10 bases and 2 bases, there was a span of 12 bases. Germline V gene lookup returns CDR1 MNHEY and CDR2 SVGAGI. CDR3 protein: CATYREPYEQYF. The CDR3 DNA follows: TGTGCCACCTACAGGGAACCCTACGAGCAGTACTTC.

The chain couples TRBV7-2 to TRBJ2-7; TRBD2 matches 9 bases. V lost 6 bases to trimming and J lost 3 bases; unmatched junction nucleotides: 3. CDR1 and CDR2 (germline): SGHTA, FQGNSA. This CDR3 contains 13 residues. CDR3 region: CASRGGGDYEQYF. CDR3 sequence (DNA): TGTGCCAGCAGAGGCGGGGGGGACTACGAGCAGTACTTC. The full variable domain, completed using reference TRBV7-2 and TRBJ2-7, is GAGVSQSPSNKVTEKGKDVELRCDPISGHTALYWYRQSLGQGLEFLIYFQGNSAPDKSGLPSDRFSAERTGGSVSTLTIQRTQQEDSAVYLCASRGGGDYEQYFGPGTRLTVT.

The rearrangement links TRBV5-1 to TRBJ2-5, with D uncertain. The CDR3 covers 13 residues. V shed 2 bases and J shed 1 base, with 6 bases lying between them. CDR1 SGHRS and CDR2 YFSETQ come from the germline V gene. Here the CDR3 DNA reads TGCGCCAGCAGCTTAAGCTTCCAAGAGACCCAGTACTTC. Its protein product is CASSLSFQETQYF. The variable domain in full, completed from reference TRBV5-1 and TRBJ2-5, reads KAGVTQTPRYLIKTRGQQVTLSCSPISGHRSVSWYQQTPGQGLQFLFEYFSETQRNKGNFPGRFSGRQFSNSRSEMNVSTLELGDSALYLCASSLSFQETQYFGPGTRLLVL.

The chain recombines TRBV18 with TRBJ1-5, with D possibly TRBD1 on 6 matching bases. CDR3 length: 15 residues. V lost 4 bases and J 7 bases, leaving 17 bases between the germline ends. The germline V gene encodes CDR1 KGHSH and CDR2 LQKENI. The CDR3 nucleotides read TGTGCCAGCTCACGACTCGGACAGAGGGGACAGCCCCAGCATTTT. This gives the protein CASSRLGQRGQPQHF.

The V and J genes are TRBV2 and TRBJ1-2; 8 bases fit TRBD1. The junction had 1 base not matched to a gene; V was cut back by 3 bases and J by 1 base. This CDR3 region has 14 residues. Per germline, CDR1 SNHLY and CDR2 FYNNEI. The CDR3, as DNA: TGTGCCAGCAGTGAGGGACAGGATAACTATGGCTACACCTTC. Protein product: CASSEGQDNYGYTF. The variable domain in full, completed from reference TRBV2 and TRBJ1-2, reads EPEVTQTPSHQVTQMGQEVILRCVPISNHLYFYWYRQILGQKVEFLVSFYNNEISEKSEIFDDQFSVERPDGSNFTLKIRSTKLEDSAMYFCASSEGQDNYGYTFGSGTRLTVV.

This clone was counted between two and nine times. This chain uses TRBV4-1 with TRBJ2-3; 10 positions match TRBD2. The V segment lost 2 bases and the J segment 4 bases; nucleotides outside the gene matches: 6. From germline, CDR1 is MGHRA and CDR2 YSYEKL. This CDR3 comprises 16 residues. The CDR3 bases are TGCGCCAGCAGCCAACATCTAGCGGGGGTTTCAGATACGCAGTATTTT. This gives the protein CASSQHLAGVSDTQYF.

V usage is TRBV18 and J usage is TRBJ1-1; maybe TRBD1 (6 bases). Germline V gene data show CDR1 as KGHSH and CDR2 as LQKENI. The CDR3 is 15 residues long. V was cut by 5 bases and J by 11 bases, with 24 bases left in between. The CDR3 nucleotides are TGTGCCAGCTCATCGGACACCACAGGGCTGGGGTCGGCTTTCTTT. It is translated as CASSSDTTGLGSAFF.

This clone has just one count. V gene TRBV5-6 combines with J gene TRBJ2-5; perhaps TRBD2 as D (7 bases). The germline V gene encodes CDR1 SGHDT and CDR2 YYEEEE. Trimming pared 5 bases from V and 1 base from J, leaving 9 bases between. This CDR3 is built from 13 residues. CDR3 loop: CASRRGGQETQYF. The CDR3 DNA follows: TGTGCCAGCAGGAGGGGGGGCCAAGAGACCCAGTACTTC. The complete variable domain, with remaining parts taken from reference TRBV5-6 and TRBJ2-5, reads DAGVTQSPTHLIKTRGQQVTLRCSPKSGHDTVSWYQQALGQGPQFIFQYYEEEERQRGNFPDRFSGHQFPNYSSELNVNALLLGDSALYLCASRRGGQETQYFGPGTRLLVL.

This clone has a handful of counts. V gene TRBV5-5 combines with J gene TRBJ1-4; 7 bases line up with TRBD1. The germline V gene encodes CDR1 SGHKS and CDR2 YYEKEE (reference sequence). This CDR3 region has 16 residues. V shed 0 bases, J shed 8 bases, and the junction held 10 bases outside the gene matches. CDR3 sequence reads: CASSLGGGRFGEKLFF. In DNA, the CDR3 is TGTGCCAGCAGCTTGGGAGGGGGCAGGTTCGGCGAAAAACTGTTTTTT.

This chain connects TRBV27 to TRBJ1-1, with D unclear. V lost 3 bases and J lost 1, with 12 bases in between. The CDR3 runs 15 residues. Germline assignment: CDR1 MNHEY and CDR2 SMNVEV (reference sequence). As DNA, the CDR3 is TGTGCCAGCAGTTTCCGCGAGAGAGCGAACACTGAAGCTTTCTTT. This gives the protein CASSFRERANTEAFF.

V and J are TRBV6-5 and TRBJ1-4; 8 bases align to TRBD1. CDR1 is MNHEY, CDR2 SVGAGI, per germline. The CDR3 sequence is 15 residues long. V lost 4 bases to trimming and J lost 8 bases; unmatched junction nucleotides: 9. This chain's CDR3 is CASSSTQGVWEKLFF. As DNA, the CDR3 is TGTGCCAGCAGTTCGACACAGGGGGTTTGGGAAAAACTGTTTTTT.

This chain uses TRBV6-5 with TRBJ1-2, with D possibly TRBD1 on 5 matching bases. V dropped 1 base and J dropped 4 bases, with 10 bases sitting between them. The CDR3 contains 14 residues. The V gene's germline CDR1 is MNHEY and CDR2 SVGAGI. This CDR3 is CASSYFRGSYGYTF. The CDR3 DNA sequence: TGTGCCAGCAGTTACTTTAGGGGCAGCTATGGCTACACCTTC.

Only a few counts were recorded for this clone. The genes are TRBV10-1 and TRBJ1-2; D perhaps matches TRBD1 (6 bases). Germline V gene data show CDR1 as WNHNN and CDR2 as SYGVQD (reference sequence). Trimming took 3 bases from V and 4 from J, leaving 9 bases between them. The CDR3 covers 13 residues. CDR3 protein: CASSEDRFYGYTF. CDR3 in DNA: TGCGCCAGCAGTGAAGACAGGTTCTATGGCTACACCTTC.

Only a few counts were recorded for this clone. The chain joins TRBV5-5 to TRBJ2-7; D uncertain. Trimming shortened V by 1 base and J by 6 bases, and 8 bases separated the two germline ends. Germline assignment: CDR1 SGHKS and CDR2 YYEKEE (reference sequence). The CDR3 covers 12 residues. Here the CDR3 DNA reads TGTGCCAGCAGCTTGAGCGAGGTCGAGCAGTACTTC. Its protein product is CASSLSEVEQYF.

The chain joins TRBV7-3 to TRBJ2-3, with 7 positions matching TRBD1. The CDR3 totals 15 residues. Trimming cost V 0 bases and J 5 bases; bases outside gene matches: 5. CDR1 and CDR2 from the germline V gene are SGHTA and FQGTGA. The CDR3 nucleotides read TGTGCCAGCAGCTTAACAGGGGGCGGCGTAGATACGCAGTATTTT. Translating gives CASSLTGGGVDTQYF.

The rearrangement links TRBV14 to TRBJ1-6; 7 bases are shared with TRBD1. CDR1 and CDR2 (germline): SGHDN, FVKESK. The CDR3 is made up of 13 amino acids. Unmatched junction bases numbered 8, after V lost 0 bases and J lost 18 bases. The CDR3 loop is CASSQDRGTPSHF. CDR3 bases: TGTGCCAGCAGCCAAGACAGGGGGACACCTAGCCACTTT.

The chain uses TRBV14 and TRBJ2-4; possibly TRBD1 for D (5 bases). This CDR3 is built from 13 residues. V lost 0 bases and J lost 16, with 16 bases in between. CDR1 is SGHDN, CDR2 FVKESK, per germline. The DNA for the CDR3 is TGTGCCAGCAGCCAAGATCTTCAGGGTCTCATATACTTC. Its protein product is CASSQDLQGLIYF.

This clone has just one count. This chain links TRBV5-1 with TRBJ1-5; 7 nucleotides match TRBD1. The CDR3 extends over 16 amino acids. Germline V gives CDR1 SGHRS, CDR2 YFSETQ. J was trimmed by 8 bases and V by 0 bases; bases with no gene match: 11. The CDR3 region is CASSLGQGFSPEPQHF. CDR3 sequence (DNA): TGCGCCAGCAGCTTGGGACAGGGCTTTTCGCCTGAGCCCCAGCATTTT.

This chain links TRBV9 with TRBJ2-1; 9 bases agree with TRBD1. The V and J ends lost 3 bases and 9 bases, in that order; junction bases with no gene match: 7. Germline assignment: CDR1 SGDLS and CDR2 YYNGEE. The CDR3 is 14 amino acids. The CDR3 loop reads CASSARQGEGEQFF. The CDR3 DNA sequence: TGTGCCAGCAGCGCGAGACAGGGGGAAGGTGAGCAGTTCTTC. Full variable domain (remainder filled in from reference TRBV9 and TRBJ2-1): DSGVTQTPKHLITATGQRVTLRCSPRSGDLSVYWYQQSLDQGLQFLIQYYNGEERAKGNILERFSAQQFPDLHSELNLSSLELGDSALYFCASSARQGEGEQFFGPGTRLTVL.

J is TRBJ1-5 and V is TRBV19; TRBD1 agrees at 9 bases. The germline CDR1 and CDR2 sequences are LNHDA and SQIVND (reference sequence). V lost 5 bases to trimming and J lost 3 bases; unmatched junction nucleotides: 5. The CDR3 runs 15 residues. The CDR3 protein is CASSPGTGNNQPQHF. The CDR3 DNA reads as TGTGCCAGTAGTCCCGGGACAGGGAACAATCAGCCCCAGCATTTT.

J is TRBJ1-5 and V is TRBV6-1, with 7 bases matching TRBD1. Looked up from germline, CDR1 is MNHNS and CDR2 is SASEGT. This CDR3 has 14 amino acids. V lost 1 base to trimming and J lost 11 bases; unmatched junction nucleotides: 8. The CDR3 sequence: CASSEVSVRGTQHF. CDR3 in DNA: TGTGCCAGCAGTGAAGTGTCGGTCAGGGGGACCCAGCATTTT.

The V call is TRBV4-1, the J call TRBJ1-1; D not certain. With 0 bases removed from V and 5 bases from J, the gap between germline ends came to 16 bases. Germline assignment: CDR1 MGHRA and CDR2 YSYEKL. CDR3 size: 16 residues. CDR3 sequence (DNA): TGCGCCAGCAGCCAAGAAAACTGGCAGGCTCGAACTGAAGCTTTCTTT. The encoded protein is CASSQENWQARTEAFF.

Points on this clone: This sample also contains other DNA sequences that code for the same CDR3. The chain employs TRBV5-1 and TRBJ2-3; 10 nucleotides match TRBD1. Germline V gives CDR1 SGHRS, CDR2 YFSETQ. V was clipped by 3 bases and J by 0 bases; unmatched bases: 4. The CDR3 is 16 amino acids. CDR3 coding DNA: TGCGCCAGCAGCTCTCAGGGACAGGGGAGCACAGATACGCAGTATTTT. It yields the protein CASSSQGQGSTDTQYF.

The chain employs TRBV19 and TRBJ2-1; 11 positions match TRBD2. The ends lost 6 bases at V and 6 bases at J; junction bases unmatched: 4. This CDR3 spans 14 amino acids. CDR1 is LNHDA and CDR2 is SQIVND in the germline V gene (reference sequence). This chain's CDR3 is CASRTSGARNEQFF. The CDR3 nucleotides read TGTGCCAGTAGGACTAGCGGGGCTCGCAATGAGCAGTTCTTC.

The chain recombines TRBV3-1 (or the pseudogene TRBV3-2) with TRBJ2-5, with 7 bases that match TRBD1. This CDR3 contains 17 residues. Per germline, CDR1 LGHDT and CDR2 YNNKEL (reference sequence). J gave up 2 bases and V 4 bases, and 13 bases lay outside the gene matches. The CDR3 DNA reads TGTGCCAGCAGCCCTAACTTGGGGACAGCTAAACAAGAGACCCAGTACTTC. This encodes CASSPNLGTAKQETQYF.

The chain uses TRBV5-1 and TRBJ2-3; D may be TRBD2 (6 bases). Germline values: CDR1 SGHRS, CDR2 YFSETQ. The ends were cut back, 2 bases at V and 2 bases at J, with 12 bases in the middle. CDR3 length: 15 residues. For the CDR3, the DNA is TGCGCCAGCAGCTTCGACAGCGGGTTCACAGATACGCAGTATTTT. Protein sequence: CASSFDSGFTDTQYF.

The rearrangement links TRBV3-1 (or the pseudogene TRBV3-2) to TRBJ1-2; possible D gene TRBD1, 5 bases. The CDR3 has 16 amino acids. Germline loops: CDR1 LGHDT, CDR2 YNNKEL (reference sequence). Trimming removed 4 bases from V and 0 bases from J, with 15 bases in between. CDR3: CASSRGGASSNYGYTF. The CDR3 nucleotides are TGTGCCAGCAGCCGGGGCGGAGCCTCCTCTAACTATGGCTACACCTTC.

With respect to this clone: This sample includes further DNA sequences coding for the same CDR3. The chain uses TRBV3-1 (or the pseudogene TRBV3-2) and TRBJ1-2; TRBD1 matches at 7 bases. Losses at the gene ends were 5 bases for V and 7 bases for J; bases not matched to a gene: 4. The CDR3 is 12 amino acids. CDR1 LGHDT and CDR2 YNNKEL come from the germline V gene (reference sequence). CDR3 region: CASSVRDSGYTF. CDR3 DNA: TGTGCCAGCAGCGTCCGGGACAGTGGCTACACCTTC.

The V and J genes are TRBV30 and TRBJ1-6, with D unclear. Trimming left V 0 bases short and J 8 bases short, with 11 bases between. Germline CDR1 is GTSNPN and CDR2 is SVGIG (reference sequence). This CDR3 comprises 14 residues. CDR3 coding DNA: TGTGCCTGGAGTGTTAGACCGAGGGATTCACCCCTCCACTTT. Its translation is CAWSVRPRDSPLHF.

This CDR3 is CASSPGGGPQPQHF. In DNA, the CDR3 is TGTGCCAGCAGCCCCGGGGGAGGGCCCCAGCCCCAGCATTTT. The V gene is TRBV3-1 (or the pseudogene TRBV3-2), the J gene TRBJ1-5; D might be TRBD1 (5 bases). The V gene lost 4 bases and the J gene lost 7 bases, with 14 bases spanning the gap. CDR1 is LGHDT and CDR2 is YNNKEL in the germline V gene (reference sequence). This CDR3 region has 14 residues.